This passage covers 6 T cell receptor beta chains from one sample sequenced in a study of T cell repertoires in cytomegalovirus infection. For these receptors, no antigen is known. MiXCR, applied by TCRdb to the reads, yields one record per CDR3 protein. The sample has 110,000 to 150,000 distinct CDR3 sequences; 32% are singletons. The sequencing here drew on CD8+ T cells from cultured PBMCs, taken from culture after CMV antigen stimulation. The receptors stem from a human donor in good health (CMV status not recorded). Some clones in this sample may be carry-over from other donors' samples.

This clonotype was counted between two and nine times. The V call is TRBV27, the J call TRBJ2-7, with a tentative D call TRBD1 (5 bases). V was shortened by 5 bases and J by 0 bases, with 17 bases between the two germline ends. This CDR3 comprises 16 residues. Germline V gives CDR1 MNHEY, CDR2 SMNVEV (reference sequence). The CDR3 here is CASSINQGALSYEQYF. The CDR3 region has the DNA TGTGCCAGCAGTATAAACCAGGGTGCCCTCTCCTACGAGCAGTACTTC.

V gene TRBV28 combines with J gene TRBJ1-5; TRBD1 aligns across 7 bases. CDR1 and CDR2 (germline): MDHEN, SYDVKM. This CDR3 contains 13 residues. Trimming at V came to 6 bases and at J to 5 bases, leaving 4 bases not matched to a gene. The CDR3 DNA follows: TGTGCCAGCAGAGAACAGGGGTATCAGCCCCAGCATTTT. The encoded protein is CASREQGYQPQHF.

This chain uses TRBV7-4 with TRBJ1-5; D is unresolved. The CDR3 sequence is 14 residues long. Germline lookup yields CDR1 SGHVT and CDR2 SQSDAQ. Trimming took off 5 bases at V and 4 bases at J, with 12 bases between the two ends. CDR3 sequence reads: CASSPSSPNQPQHF. The DNA for the CDR3 is TGTGCCAGCAGCCCCTCGTCCCCAAATCAGCCCCAGCATTTT.

Many counts were recorded for this clonotype. The V gene is TRBV7-2, the J gene TRBJ2-1; the match to TRBD2 covers 7 bases. CDR3 length: 13 residues. Unmatched junction bases numbered 5, after V lost 3 bases and J lost 9 bases. Germline V gives CDR1 SGHTA, CDR2 FQGNSA. For the CDR3, the DNA is TGTGCCAGCAGCTTCGGACTAGGGGCTGAGCAGTTCTTC. It translates to CASSFGLGAEQFF.

The J gene is TRBJ1-5, the V gene TRBV12-3 or TRBV12-4; D is perhaps TRBD1 (5 bases). The CDR3 is made up of 15 amino acids. V was cut by 4 bases and J by 2 bases, with 12 bases left in between. CDR3 bases: TGTGCCAGCAGTTACCCGGAACAGGGCAATCAGCCCCAGCATTTT. This gives the protein CASSYPEQGNQPQHF.

This clonotype has a handful of counts. The J gene is TRBJ1-1, the V gene TRBV19; TRBD1 matches at 9 bases. Germline trimming cut 3 bases from V and 2 bases from J; bases unmatched to any gene: 1. The CDR3 extends over 14 amino acids. Looked up from germline, CDR1 is LNHDA and CDR2 is SQIVND (reference sequence). The CDR3 DNA sequence: TGTGCCAGTAGTATGGACAGGGGAAACACTGAAGCTTTCTTT. Protein sequence: CASSMDRGNTEAFF.